These 15 T cell receptor beta chains were sequenced from one sample in a study of regulatory T cells in long-lasting Graves disease. The authors built TCR beta libraries using iRepertoire HTBI primers and Arm-PCR of CDR3 regions. One entry per CDR3 protein, called by TCRdb with MiXCR from the multiplex PCR reads. The table lists about 360,000 distinct CDR3 sequences, 16% of them singletons, with around 21% in the top ten. This sample's time point: newly diagnosed GD, antithyroid drugs for less than 3 months. Construction of the TCR library relied on RNA isolated from PBMCs. These data also featured in a second study, about T cells in Graves' hyperthyroidism and ophthalmopathy.

Specimen: peripheral blood mononuclear cells (PBMCs), collected at new diagnosis, from a patient treated with antithyroid drugs. The receptors were gathered from a young woman with Graves disease.

Ten or more counts support this clonotype. The J gene is TRBJ1-1, the V gene TRBV2, with D perhaps TRBD1 (5 bases). V shed 7 bases and J shed 4 bases, with 19 bases lying between them. Looked up from germline, CDR1 is SNHLY and CDR2 is FYNNEI. The CDR3 extends over 15 amino acids. CDR3 DNA: TGTGCCAGCAACCCCCGCGGCTGGGGGGGCACTGAAGCTTTCTTT. Its protein product is CASNPRGWGGTEAFF. The whole variable domain, remainder taken from reference TRBV2 and TRBJ1-1, is EPEVTQTPSHQVTQMGQEVILRCVPISNHLYFYWYRQILGQKVEFLVSFYNNEISEKSEIFDDQFSVERPDGSNFTLKIRSTKLEDSAMYFCASNPRGWGGTEAFFGQGTRLTVV.

This clonotype has a handful of counts. The chain carries TRBV7-9 and TRBJ2-2; TRBD1 aligns across 7 bases. The CDR3 spans 17 residues. Germline-derived CDR1 and CDR2 are SEHNR and FQNEAQ (reference sequence). With 5 bases clipped from V and 1 base from J, the junction kept 10 bases outside the gene matches. In DNA form, the CDR3 reads TGTGCCAGCAGCCCACAGACAGGGATCGGGAACACCGGGGAGCTGTTTTTT. This gives the protein CASSPQTGIGNTGELFF. Based on the CDR3 plus reference TRBV7-9 and TRBJ2-2, the full variable domain is DTGVSQNPRHKITKRGQNVTFRCDPISEHNRLYWYRQTLGQGPEFLTYFQNEAQLEKSRLLSDRFSAERPKGSFSTLEIQRTEQGDSAMYLCASSPQTGIGNTGELFFGEGSRLTVL.

This clonotype was counted at least ten times. CDR3 in DNA: TGCAGCGTTCCCCCGGTAGGGACCCAACAAGAGACCCAGTACTTC. This codes for CSVPPVGTQQETQYF. The gene calls are TRBV29-1 and TRBJ2-5, with D perhaps being TRBD1 or TRBD2 (5 bases each). This CDR3 is built from 15 residues. Trimming took 5 bases from V and 2 from J, leaving 18 bases between them. Looked up from germline, CDR1 is SQVTM and CDR2 is ANQGSEA.

At least ten counts were recorded for this clonotype. The chain carries TRBV5-4 and TRBJ2-1, with D unresolved. Germline CDR1 and CDR2: SGHNT and YYREEE (reference sequence). The CDR3 covers 15 residues. V was trimmed by 1 base and J by 9 bases, leaving 17 bases between them. The CDR3 is CASSLSDRAFGEQFF. CDR3 DNA: TGTGCCAGCAGCTTGTCAGATAGGGCCTTCGGTGAGCAGTTCTTC.

The V and J genes are TRBV30 and TRBJ2-1; possibly TRBD2 for D (6 bases). From germline, CDR1 is GTSNPN and CDR2 SVGIG (reference sequence). V was pared by 2 bases and J by 0 bases, with 11 bases between. CDR3 length equals 15 residues. The CDR3 region is CAWSWGGASYNEQFF. DNA for the CDR3: TGTGCCTGGAGTTGGGGCGGGGCCTCCTACAATGAGCAGTTCTTC.

This chain connects TRBV24-1 to TRBJ2-1, with D hard to call. V lost 4 bases, J lost 0 bases, and 9 bases lay in between. The CDR3 loop spans 15 amino acids. Germline CDR1 reads KGHDR; CDR2 reads SFDVKD. This CDR3 reads CATSEGDSSYNEQFF. CDR3 DNA: TGTGCCACCAGTGAAGGAGATAGCTCCTACAATGAGCAGTTCTTC.

This clonotype was seen at least ten times. The chain links TRBV12-3 or TRBV12-4 to TRBJ1-1, with D possibly TRBD1 on 6 matching bases. This CDR3 spans 16 amino acids. Trimming stripped 7 bases from V and 3 bases from J, with 21 bases between. The CDR3 region has the DNA TGTGCCAGCACCCTAGGGGGGGGTCCTAGGGACACTGAAGCTTTCTTT. It yields the protein CASTLGGGPRDTEAFF.

CDR3 DNA sequence: TGCGCCAGCAGCTTGGGAGACAGCCGAACCTATGGCTACACCTTC. This translates into CASSLGDSRTYGYTF. V gene TRBV5-1 combines with J gene TRBJ1-2, with TRBD1 as a possible D gene (5 bases). V was clipped by 0 bases and J by 4 bases, with 13 bases between them. The CDR3 loop spans 15 amino acids. The V gene's germline CDR1 is SGHRS and CDR2 YFSETQ.

This clonotype was recorded at least ten times. The rearrangement uses TRBV7-3 and TRBJ2-5, with no clear D. CDR1 and CDR2 (germline): SGHTA, FQGTGA. The CDR3 is made up of 14 amino acids. Deletions cut 1 base from V and 1 base from J, with 7 bases between. The CDR3 bases are TGTGCCAGCAGCTTAAACGGAGCCCAAGAGACCCAGTACTTC. Amino acid sequence: CASSLNGAQETQYF. The complete variable domain, with remaining parts taken from reference TRBV7-3 and TRBJ2-5, reads GAGVSQTPSNKVTEKGKYVELRCDPISGHTALYWYRQSLGQGPEFLIYFQGTGAADDSGLPNDRFFAVRPEGSVSTLKIQRTERGDSAVYLCASSLNGAQETQYFGPGTRLLVL.

This chain uses TRBV6-2 or TRBV6-3 with TRBJ1-1; 7 bases agree with TRBD1. CDR1 and CDR2 from the germline V gene are MNHEY and SVGEGT. V gave up 4 bases and J gave up 1 base; unmatched junction bases: 3. CDR3 length: 14 amino acids. The CDR3 region is CASSSGQTNTEAFF. CDR3 DNA sequence: TGTGCCAGCAGTTCGGGACAGACGAACACTGAAGCTTTCTTT.

This clonotype has ten or more counts. The rearrangement uses TRBV2 and TRBJ2-2; 10 nucleotides match TRBD1. The CDR3 is made up of 15 amino acids. Per germline, CDR1 SNHLY and CDR2 FYNNEI. The J segment lost 6 bases and the V segment lost 5 bases, leaving 6 bases of the junction unmatched. CDR3 loop: CASSPRTGGSGELFF. DNA of the CDR3: TGTGCCAGCAGTCCCCGGACAGGGGGATCCGGGGAGCTGTTTTTT.

This clonotype was seen at least ten times. The chain joins TRBV12-3 or TRBV12-4 to TRBJ1-1, with 7 bases that match TRBD1. The CDR3 runs to 13 residues. The ends lost 7 bases at V and 10 bases at J; junction bases unmatched: 12. CDR3 sequence: CASTLGGQLGAFF. The CDR3 DNA reads as TGTGCCAGCACCTTGGGGGGACAGCTTGGAGCTTTCTTT.

Comment on this clonotype: This likely came from a read error, as a far larger clone is one base away. Since the CDR3 does not end with the conserved phenylalanine or tryptophan, this likely comes from a read error. V and J are TRBV5-1 and TRBJ2-1; 9 bases are a match to TRBD2. The J call may be mistaken, given a closer DNA end match to TRBJ2-5. CDR1 and CDR2 from the germline V gene are SGHRS and YFSETQ. The CDR3 length is 14 residues. This chain's CDR3 is CASSFRTSEETQYL. In DNA, the CDR3 is TGTGCCAGCAGCTTCAGGACTAGCGAAGAGACCCAGTACCTC.

This clonotype appeared many times. The chain carries TRBV5-1 and TRBJ1-2, with 10 bases aligning to TRBD1. The V gene end was trimmed by 4 bases and the J gene end by 4 bases; junction bases not matched to a gene: 7. CDR1 SGHRS and CDR2 YFSETQ come from the germline V gene. The CDR3 has 15 amino acids. Here the CDR3 reads CASSPGTGVPYGYTF. The CDR3 coding sequence is TGCGCCAGCAGCCCCGGGACAGGGGTCCCCTATGGCTACACCTTC.

This clonotype was seen ten or more times. The chain couples TRBV29-1 to TRBJ1-2; perhaps TRBD1 as D (5 bases). CDR3 length equals 11 residues. Germline CDR1 and CDR2: SQVTM and ANQGSEA. V was pared by 4 bases and J by 4 bases, with 7 bases between. The CDR3 region is CSVVQGYGYTF. CDR3 coding DNA: TGCAGCGTTGTTCAGGGCTATGGCTACACCTTC.